Below are 32 T cell receptor beta chains sequenced from a single sample in a study of OX40 agonist ivuxolimab in advanced cancers. Assay used: immunoSEQ multiplex PCR; TCRdb lists only in-frame clones, some missing. Counted here are tens of thousands of clones, 88% occurring once; the ten biggest clones make up less than 3%. Source: CD4+ or CD8+ T cells sorted from blood, taken in a trial of the OX40 agonist ivuxolimab. Receptors originate from an adult with an advanced solid tumor such as melanoma, head and neck, liver or kidney cancer.

This clone was counted only a few times. This chain connects TRBV5-6 to TRBJ2-7, with D unclear. Germline CDR1 and CDR2: SGHDT and YYEEEE. With 4 bases removed from V and 6 bases from J, the gap between germline ends came to 11 bases. This CDR3 has 12 amino acids. The CDR3 bases are TGTGCCAGCAGCGTGCCCCCAGGCGAGCAGTACTTC. Translated, it gives CASSVPPGEQYF.

The chain links TRBV9 to TRBJ2-1; 8 bases align to TRBD2. With V trimmed by 5 bases and J by 7 bases, 11 bases remained unmatched. Germline V gene lookup returns CDR1 SGDLS and CDR2 YYNGEE. This CDR3 is built from 15 residues. CDR3 amino acids: CASSRSGSLGNEQFF. The DNA for the CDR3 is TGTGCCAGCAGTCGCAGCGGGAGCCTGGGGAATGAGCAGTTCTTC.

J is TRBJ1-1 and V is TRBV10-3; 8 positions match TRBD1. There are 15 residues in the CDR3. Germline V lookup: CDR1 ENHRY, CDR2 SYGVKD. V shed 3 bases, J shed 2 bases, and the junction held 5 bases outside the gene matches. The CDR3 spells CAISDRGLSNTEAFF. Here the CDR3 DNA reads TGTGCCATCAGTGACAGGGGGCTGTCTAACACTGAAGCTTTCTTT.

The chain has TRBV5-1 and TRBJ2-5; 7 nucleotides line up with TRBD1. The end of the DNA aligns better with TRBJ2-7, so the J call may be wrong. Per the germline V gene, CDR1 is SGHRS and CDR2 is YFSETQ. This CDR3 is 16 amino acids long. For the CDR3, the DNA is TGCGCCAGCAGCCGAGGGACAGTTTCGATATTAGGCGAGCAGTACTTC. Its translation is CASSRGTVSILGEQYF.

The chain uses TRBV5-1 and TRBJ1-1; D remains unclear. Germline V gene lookup returns CDR1 SGHRS and CDR2 YFSETQ. Trimming shortened V by 4 bases and J by 1 base, and 8 bases separated the two germline ends. The CDR3 runs 13 residues. The CDR3 reads CASSQRQNTEAFF. Here the CDR3 DNA reads TGCGCCAGCAGCCAAAGACAGAACACTGAAGCTTTCTTT. Combining the CDR3 with reference TRBV5-1 and TRBJ1-1 gives the whole variable domain KAGVTQTPRYLIKTRGQQVTLSCSPISGHRSVSWYQQTPGQGLQFLFEYFSETQRNKGNFPGRFSGRQFSNSRSEMNVSTLELGDSALYLCASSQRQNTEAFFGQGTRLTVV.

V usage is TRBV5-1 and J usage is TRBJ1-1; D is possibly TRBD1 (5 bases). V dropped 7 bases and J dropped 5 bases, with 15 bases sitting between them. Germline-derived CDR1 and CDR2 are SGHRS and YFSETQ. This CDR3 comprises 13 residues. CDR3 region: CASCSGPTTEAFF. The CDR3 DNA is TGCGCCAGCTGCTCGGGGCCGACGACTGAAGCTTTCTTT.

CDR3 sequence: CASSGGTGALEQYF. The CDR3 coding sequence is TGTGCCAGCAGCGGCGGGACAGGAGCCCTGGAGCAGTACTTC. The chain has TRBV9 and TRBJ2-7; the match to TRBD1 covers 8 bases. Germline loops: CDR1 SGDLS, CDR2 YYNGEE. The V segment lost 3 bases and the J segment 7 bases; nucleotides outside the gene matches: 9. The CDR3 loop spans 14 amino acids.

The rearrangement uses TRBV5-8 and TRBJ2-7; 10 bases are a match to TRBD1. CDR3 length equals 14 residues. CDR1 and CDR2 from the germline V gene are SGHTS and YDEGEE. With 8 bases clipped from V and 7 bases from J, the junction kept 12 bases outside the gene matches. CDR3 nucleotide sequence: TGTGCCAGTGTCTGGGGGACAGGGGCGTCGGAGCAGTACTTC. Translating gives CASVWGTGASEQYF.

This sequence joins TRBV27 and TRBJ1-1; D uncertain. Between the trimmed V and J ends, which lost 8 bases and 0 bases, there was a span of 7 bases. This CDR3 region has 12 residues. Germline V gene sequence: CDR1 MNHEY, CDR2 SMNVEV (reference sequence). In DNA form, the CDR3 reads TGTGCCAGCCGTTCCGTGAACACTGAAGCTTTCTTT. The encoded protein is CASRSVNTEAFF.

The chain recombines TRBV7-2 with TRBJ2-7; D gene ambiguous. The germline V and J ends were trimmed by 6 bases and 1 base, with 10 bases remaining between them. The length of the CDR3 is 13 residues. In germline, CDR1 is SGHTA, CDR2 FQGNSA. CDR3 DNA sequence: TGTGCCAGCAGGACCGTCAATTCCTACGAGCAGTACTTC. Translation gives CASRTVNSYEQYF.

The chain employs TRBV18 and TRBJ2-1; D is uncertain. The CDR3 is 11 residues long. V was clipped by 2 bases and J by 9 bases, with 5 bases between them. Germline CDR1 KGHSH, CDR2 LQKENI. DNA for the CDR3: TGTGCCAGCTCACCAGTCCGTGAGCAGTTCTTC. It translates to CASSPVREQFF.

As concerns this clone: Since the CDR3 does not end with the conserved phenylalanine or tryptophan, this likely comes from a read error. The DNA is left out, because the CDR3 cannot be placed on it with certainty; the CDR3 is given as TCRdb lists it. The V and J genes are TRBV21-1 and TRBJ1-1. TRBV21-1 counts as a pseudogene. The CDR3 spans 14 residues, counting both ends. The CDR3: CASSKAGGGQTWLT.

This clone was detected only once. This sequence joins TRBV9 and TRBJ2-7, with TRBD1 identical over 10 bases. The germline V gene has CDR1 SGDLS and CDR2 YYNGEE. The J segment lost 6 bases and the V segment lost 0 bases, leaving 6 bases of the junction unmatched. This CDR3 has 15 amino acids. The CDR3 DNA sequence: TGTGCCAGCAGCGTAGAGGGACAGGGGCTTGCCGAGCAGTACTTC. It translates to CASSVEGQGLAEQYF.

This chain connects TRBV5-5 to TRBJ2-7; 8 nucleotides align to TRBD1. CDR1 is SGHKS and CDR2 is YYEKEE in the germline V gene (reference sequence). This CDR3 is 14 amino acids long. Trimming cost V 0 bases and J 6 bases; bases outside gene matches: 5. Written as DNA, the CDR3 is TGTGCCAGCAGCTTGGAGGCAGGGGGCAGCGAGCAGTACTTC. This gives the protein CASSLEAGGSEQYF.

The gene calls are TRBV18 and TRBJ2-1; D gene uncertain. V dropped 3 bases and J dropped 7 bases, with 7 bases sitting between them. The CDR3 is 12 residues long. Germline V gives CDR1 KGHSH, CDR2 LQKENI. In DNA, the CDR3 is TGTGCCAGCTCACCCGTGGGAAATGAGCAGTTCTTC. As protein: CASSPVGNEQFF.

The V and J genes are TRBV2 and TRBJ1-2, with no clear D. V lost 4 bases to trimming and J lost 4 bases, with 4 bases between them. The CDR3 runs to 11 residues. Germline V lookup: CDR1 SNHLY, CDR2 FYNNEI. Here the CDR3 DNA reads TGTGCCAGCAGTGGAACCTATGGCTACACCTTC. Translated, it gives CASSGTYGYTF.

This chain uses TRBV18 with TRBJ1-1; D remains ambiguous. Germline V CDR1 and CDR2: KGHSH, LQKENI. The CDR3 loop spans 15 amino acids. CDR3 in amino acids: CATKVGGGVSTEAFF. DNA for the CDR3: TGTGCTACCAAAGTAGGTGGCGGGGTTAGCACTGAAGCTTTCTTT.

The CDR3 sequence is CASSQGLLGGYTF. Written as DNA, the CDR3 is TGTGCCAGCAGCCAAGGACTCTTGGGTGGCTACACCTTC. V gene TRBV4-2 combines with J gene TRBJ1-2; D is unclear. V was cut by 1 base and J by 7 bases, with 10 bases left in between. The CDR3 is 13 residues long. Germline V gives CDR1 LGHNA, CDR2 YNFKEQ.

V usage is TRBV19 and J usage is TRBJ2-4, with D perhaps TRBD2 (5 bases). This CDR3 is built from 15 residues. Between the trimmed V and J ends, which lost 6 bases and 5 bases, there was a span of 17 bases. Per the germline V gene, CDR1 is LNHDA and CDR2 is SQIVND (reference sequence). The CDR3 DNA is TGTGCCAGTAGCATGTGGGAGATTGGGCAAAACATTCAGTACTTC. Amino acid sequence: CASSMWEIGQNIQYF.

This chain joins TRBV7-3 and TRBJ1-2; TRBD1 matches at 9 bases. From germline, CDR1 is SGHTA and CDR2 FQGTGA. The junction had 7 bases not matched to a gene; V was cut back by 4 bases and J by 7 bases. The CDR3 contains 14 residues. DNA of the CDR3: TGTGCCAGCAGCTCGGACAGGGGATTGGGTGGCTACACCTTC. Translated, it gives CASSSDRGLGGYTF.

The chain recombines TRBV30 with TRBJ1-2; D is possibly TRBD1 (5 bases). The germline CDR1 and CDR2 sequences are GTSNPN and SVGIG (reference sequence). The CDR3 consists of 12 residues. V was clipped by 4 bases and J by 7 bases, with 13 bases between them. The CDR3: CAWKVGGGGYTF. The CDR3 nucleotides read TGTGCCTGGAAAGTCGGGGGAGGTGGCTACACCTTC.

The chain links TRBV7-2 to TRBJ2-7; possibly TRBD1 for D (6 bases). CDR3 length equals 15 residues. V shed 8 bases and J shed 3 bases, with 20 bases lying between them. Germline V CDR1 and CDR2: SGHTA, FQGNSA. The CDR3 nucleotides read TGTGCCAGCTCCCTAGGGGGAAATGATCGCTACGAGCAGTACTTC. Its translation is CASSLGGNDRYEQYF.

The count of this clone is one. V gene TRBV5-4 combines with J gene TRBJ2-3, with 10 bases lining up with TRBD2. Germline V gene sequence: CDR1 SGHNT, CDR2 YYREEE (reference sequence). With 5 bases clipped from V and 0 bases from J, the junction kept 9 bases outside the gene matches. The CDR3 is made up of 17 amino acids. The CDR3: CASSAGLAEGSTDTQYF. In DNA, the CDR3 is TGTGCCAGCAGTGCCGGACTAGCGGAGGGTAGCACAGATACGCAGTATTTT. The complete variable domain, with remaining parts taken from reference TRBV5-4 and TRBJ2-3, reads ETGVTQSPTHLIKTRGQQVTLRCSSQSGHNTVSWYQQALGQGPQFIFQYYREEENGRGNFPPRFSGLQFPNYSSELNVNALELDDSALYLCASSAGLAEGSTDTQYFGPGTRLTVL.

This chain links TRBV9 with TRBJ2-5; D is uncertain. The V gene's germline CDR1 is SGDLS and CDR2 YYNGEE. CDR3 length: 14 residues. V lost 0 bases to trimming and J lost 5 bases, with 11 bases between them. The chain's CDR3 is CASSVGVTEETQYF. The DNA for the CDR3 is TGTGCCAGCAGCGTAGGGGTAACCGAGGAGACCCAGTACTTC.

The chain links TRBV6-5 to TRBJ2-1, with a weak D call TRBD1 (6 bases). V lost 8 bases and J 7 bases, leaving 18 bases between the germline ends. Per germline, CDR1 MNHEY and CDR2 SVGAGI. This CDR3 is 14 amino acids long. The CDR3 coding sequence is TGTGCCAGCGGCCGTTTTGGCCAGGGGAATGAGCAGTTCTTC. Its protein is CASGRFGQGNEQFF.

The chain recombines TRBV15 with TRBJ2-1; D possibly corresponds to TRBD2 (7 bases). Trimming took 3 bases from V and 0 from J, leaving 15 bases between them. The CDR3 runs 17 residues. Germline V lookup: CDR1 LNHNV, CDR2 YYDKDF (reference sequence). CDR3 loop: CATSRKGGLSSYNEQFF. The CDR3 DNA is TGTGCCACCAGCAGGAAGGGGGGGCTAAGCTCCTACAATGAGCAGTTCTTC. Together with reference TRBV15 and TRBJ2-1, the CDR3 gives the full variable domain: DAMVIQNPRYQVTQFGKPVTLSCSQTLNHNVMYWYQQKSSQAPKLLFHYYDKDFNNEADTPDNFQSRRPNTSFCFLDIRSPGLGDTAMYLCATSRKGGLSSYNEQFFGPGTRLTVL.

This rearrangement joins TRBV30 to TRBJ1-6; D is unresolved. Per the germline V gene, CDR1 is GTSNPN and CDR2 is SVGIG (reference sequence). Trimming took off 2 bases at V and 13 bases at J, with 12 bases between the two ends. The CDR3 has 12 amino acids. CDR3 loop: CAWSPQEAPLHF. CDR3 DNA: TGTGCCTGGAGTCCCCAAGAGGCTCCCCTCCACTTT.

As regards this clone: At one end, the junction sequence differs from germline, possibly due to a read error. V is TRBV5-6 and J is TRBJ2-6; the D call may be TRBD1 or TRBD2 (5 bases each). The germline CDR1 and CDR2 sequences are SGHDT and YYEEEE. The CDR3 runs 14 residues. CDR3 in DNA: TGTGCCAGCAGCTTAGGGGCCGGGGTCAACGTCCTGACTTTC. It translates to CASSLGAGVNVLTF.

This chain joins TRBV10-1 and TRBJ2-1; TRBD1 agrees at 7 bases. CDR1 is WNHNN, CDR2 SYGVQD, per germline (reference sequence). The CDR3 runs 15 residues. V shed 0 bases, J shed 8 bases, and the junction held 7 bases outside the gene matches. This CDR3 is CASSESQGGWDEQFF. In DNA form, the CDR3 reads TGCGCCAGCAGTGAGTCCCAAGGGGGCTGGGATGAGCAGTTCTTC.

The chain links TRBV2 to TRBJ2-7; D may be TRBD1 or TRBD2 (6 bases each). Trimming pared 6 bases from V and 12 bases from J, leaving 18 bases between. From germline, CDR1 is SNHLY and CDR2 FYNNEI. The CDR3 is 12 amino acids. This CDR3 reads CASSPVAGHGYF. As DNA, the CDR3 is TGTGCCAGCAGCCCCGTTGCGGGACATGGGTACTTC.

The chain joins TRBV7-3 to TRBJ2-6; D gene ambiguous. This CDR3 has 18 residues. CDR1 and CDR2 (germline): SGHTA, FQGTGA. Trimming shortened V by 1 base and J by 0 bases, and 13 bases separated the two germline ends. CDR3: CASSLSPGESSGANVLTF. The CDR3 DNA reads as TGTGCCAGCAGCTTAAGTCCGGGTGAAAGCTCTGGGGCCAACGTCCTGACTTTC. The variable domain in full, with the rest retrieved from reference TRBV7-3 and TRBJ2-6, is GAGVSQTPSNKVTEKGKYVELRCDPISGHTALYWYRQSLGQGPEFLIYFQGTGAADDSGLPNDRFFAVRPEGSVSTLKIQRTERGDSAVYLCASSLSPGESSGANVLTFGAGSRLTVL.

CDR3 in amino acids: CASTDFRGMYTDTQYF. CDR3 bases: TGTGCCAGCACCGACTTCAGGGGGATGTACACAGATACGCAGTATTTT. The genes are TRBV21-1 and TRBJ2-3; the D call TRBD1 from the table was never checked on the DNA. TRBV21-1 is noted as a pseudogene. The CDR3 is 16 residues long.